This TCR beta chain was sequenced in a study of shared clonotypes between healthy human individuals. Several immunoSEQ 96-well plates shared each subset's DNA, each plate a replicate. The sorted-subset replicate PCRs were given about 210 ng DNA, which is 31,000 or so T cell genomes. Data came from immunoSEQ multiplex PCR; TCRdb stores just in-frame clones and leaves some out. The data contain 2,100,000 or so clones, 95% of them singletons. There are 15 residues in the CDR3. V lost 2 bases to trimming and J lost 7 bases; unmatched junction nucleotides: 6. The V gene's germline CDR1 is SEHNR and CDR2 FQNEAQ (reference sequence). The table lists this clone with a few counts.

The sequence was obtained from a man between 18 and 29 years old in good health. The chain is built from TRBV7-9 and TRBJ1-4, with 8 positions matching TRBD1. The sequencing input was naive CD4+ T cells sorted from blood. Specified subset: CD45RA+ positively selected. CDR3 sequence: CASSLPTGDSEKLFF. CDR3 DNA sequence: TGTGCCAGCAGCTTACCGACAGGGGATAGTGAAAAACTGTTTTTT.